Included here is one T cell receptor beta chain sequence, with context. The data belong to a study of beta chain features in type 1 diabetes. V shed 0 bases, J shed 4 bases, and the junction held 5 bases outside the gene matches. The germline CDR1 and CDR2 sequences are SGHRS and YFSETQ. This CDR3 is 15 amino acids long. Expressed TCRB transcripts were sequenced because the entire RNA isolate underwent reverse transcription. Clones were read by immunoSEQ multiplex PCR, and TCRdb kept only the in-frame ones, dropping some. The data contain 350,000 to 400,000 clones, roughly 16% of them singletons. This TCR was recovered from a young woman in good health. The rearrangement uses TRBV5-1 and TRBJ2-3, with 7 bases identical to TRBD2. The sample consisted of naive CD4+ T cells from blood. Here the CDR3 reads CASSLGGGRADTQYF. The CDR3 bases are TGCGCCAGCAGCTTGGGAGGCGGGAGAGCAGATACGCAGTATTTT. The variable domain in full, completed from reference TRBV5-1 and TRBJ2-3, reads KAGVTQTPRYLIKTRGQQVTLSCSPISGHRSVSWYQQTPGQGLQFLFEYFSETQRNKGNFPGRFSGRQFSNSRSEMNVSTLELGDSALYLCASSLGGGRADTQYFGPGTRLTVL.